Listed below are T cell receptor beta chains from one sample, sequenced in a study of blood T cell repertoires in COVID-19. The method was immunoSEQ multiplex PCR; TCRdb's version includes in-frame clones alone and lacks a portion of them. The table lists around 250,000 clones, about 88% of them singletons, with 3.6% in the top ten. The sequenced material came from peripheral blood. The receptor source for this set is a man aged 18 to 30 with active or convalescent COVID-19. CDR3s leave out the opening cysteine and the closing phenylalanine or tryptophan. Size tells how often a clone was seen (once, few, many) or the class of an expanded clone, and some rows leave it out.

clone_size	j_call	v_call	cdr3_aa
few	TRBJ1-1	TRBV6-5	ASSRTGTEAF
.	TRBJ1-1	TRBV18	ASSSTENTEAF
.	TRBJ2-1	TRBV11-3	ASSLAVTSGGYNEQF
.	TRBJ2-1	TRBV4-1	ASSQAGGGSYNEQF
.	TRBJ2-1	TRBV6-5	ASSSETTSSYNEQF
.	TRBJ1-5	TRBV24-1	ATSSPDQPQH
few	TRBJ2-3	TRBV2	ANPGGGSTDTQY
.	TRBJ2-7	TRBV28	ASRSFGTQGLYEQY
.	TRBJ2-7	TRBV7-9	ASSPRQGNEQY
.	TRBJ2-3	TRBV6-5	ASRGDRDFADTQY
.	TRBJ2-7	TRBV5-1	ASSRQGDSYEQY
.	TRBJ1-2	TRBV7-2	ASSLTGDGYT
.	TRBJ1-2	TRBV2	ASSEAWTGEYGYT
.	TRBJ1-6	TRBV5-1	ASSSQVDSPLH
.	TRBJ2-5	TRBV11-2	ASSLRLAGALETQY
.	TRBJ1-2	TRBV6-5	ASASLGGGADGYT
.	TRBJ1-2	TRBV28	ASGTGALGYT